This T cell receptor beta chain came from a study of blood T cell repertoires in COVID-19. How the authors handled the data: By means of reference gene primer amplification, nucleated cell counts were estimated. The repertoire was sequenced with immunoSEQ multiplex PCR; TCRdb's copy has only in-frame clones and lacks some. V and J calls and clone size are as listed in that table; D and trimming were resolved from the DNA. The sample contains some 200,000 clones, roughly four fifths of which appear only once. This CDR3 comprises 16 residues. CDR1 and CDR2 (germline): SNHLY, FYNNEI. The germline V and J ends were trimmed by 10 bases and 0 bases, with 16 bases remaining between them.

The clonotype comes from a man aged 35 to 55 who had recovered from COVID-19. This chain joins TRBV2 and TRBJ1-6, with D perhaps TRBD1 (6 bases). The sequencing input was PBMCs or T cells enriched from blood (not recorded which). The CDR3 bases are TGTGCCATGCAACAGGGAAGAAGCTCCTATAATTCACCCCTCCACTTT. Protein product: CAMQQGRSSYNSPLHF.